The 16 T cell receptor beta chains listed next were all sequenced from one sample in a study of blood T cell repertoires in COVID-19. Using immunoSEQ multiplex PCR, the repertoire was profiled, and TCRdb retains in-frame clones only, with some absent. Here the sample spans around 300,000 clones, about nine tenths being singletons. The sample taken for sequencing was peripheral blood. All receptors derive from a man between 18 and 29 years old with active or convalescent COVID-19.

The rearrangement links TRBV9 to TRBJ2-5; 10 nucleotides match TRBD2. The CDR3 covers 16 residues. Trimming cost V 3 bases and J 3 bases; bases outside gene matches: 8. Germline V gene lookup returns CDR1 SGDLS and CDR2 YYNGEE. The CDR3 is CASSALPLAGEETQYF. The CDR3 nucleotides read TGTGCCAGCAGCGCGCTACCCCTAGCGGGAGAAGAGACCCAGTACTTC. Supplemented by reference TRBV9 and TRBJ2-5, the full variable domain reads DSGVTQTPKHLITATGQRVTLRCSPRSGDLSVYWYQQSLDQGLQFLIQYYNGEERAKGNILERFSAQQFPDLHSELNLSSLELGDSALYFCASSALPLAGEETQYFGPGTRLLVL.

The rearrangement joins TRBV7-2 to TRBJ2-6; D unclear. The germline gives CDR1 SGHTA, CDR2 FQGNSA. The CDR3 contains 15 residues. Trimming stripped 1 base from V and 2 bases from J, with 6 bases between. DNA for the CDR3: TGTGCCAGCAGCTTAGGAGGCACTGGGGCCAACGTCCTGACTTTC. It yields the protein CASSLGGTGANVLTF.

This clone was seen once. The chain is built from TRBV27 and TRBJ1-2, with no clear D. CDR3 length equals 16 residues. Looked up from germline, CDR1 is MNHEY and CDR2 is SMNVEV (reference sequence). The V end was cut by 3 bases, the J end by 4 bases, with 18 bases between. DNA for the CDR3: TGTGCCAGCAGTTTTAAAGAGACGATAGACACCTATGGCTACACCTTC. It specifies CASSFKETIDTYGYTF.

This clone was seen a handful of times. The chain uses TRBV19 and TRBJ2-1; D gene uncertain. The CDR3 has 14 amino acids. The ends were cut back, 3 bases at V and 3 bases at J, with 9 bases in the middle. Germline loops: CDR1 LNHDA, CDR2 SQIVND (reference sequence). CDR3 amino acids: CASSMPLDYNEQFF. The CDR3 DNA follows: TGTGCCAGTAGTATGCCCTTAGACTACAATGAGCAGTTCTTC.

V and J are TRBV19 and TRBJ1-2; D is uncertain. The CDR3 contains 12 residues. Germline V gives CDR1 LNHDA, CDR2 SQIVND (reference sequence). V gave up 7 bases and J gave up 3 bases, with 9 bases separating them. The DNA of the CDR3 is TGTGCCAGTACCCCCCAATACTATGGCTACACCTTC. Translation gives CASTPQYYGYTF.

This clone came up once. The CDR3 DNA follows: TGTGCCAGCAGCGTGAGAACAGGGAATTCACCCCTCCACTTT. It codes for CASSVRTGNSPLHF. This chain uses TRBV7-9 with TRBJ1-6, with D maybe TRBD1 (6 bases). Trimming removed 5 bases from V and 7 bases from J, with 12 bases in between. The CDR3 extends over 14 amino acids. Germline CDR1 and CDR2: SEHNR and FQNEAQ (reference sequence).

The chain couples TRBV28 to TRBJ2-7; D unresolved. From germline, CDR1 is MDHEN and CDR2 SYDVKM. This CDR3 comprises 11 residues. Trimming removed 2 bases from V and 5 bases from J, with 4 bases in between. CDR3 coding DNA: TGTGCCAGCAGTTTAAATAACGAGCAGTACTTC. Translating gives CASSLNNEQYF.

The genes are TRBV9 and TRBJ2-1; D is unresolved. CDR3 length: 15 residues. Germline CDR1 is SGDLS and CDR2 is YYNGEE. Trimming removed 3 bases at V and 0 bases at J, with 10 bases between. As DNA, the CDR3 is TGTGCCAGCAGCGGTTTAGCCCGCTCCTACAATGAGCAGTTCTTC. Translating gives CASSGLARSYNEQFF. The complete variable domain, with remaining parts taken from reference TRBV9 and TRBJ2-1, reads DSGVTQTPKHLITATGQRVTLRCSPRSGDLSVYWYQQSLDQGLQFLIQYYNGEERAKGNILERFSAQQFPDLHSELNLSSLELGDSALYFCASSGLARSYNEQFFGPGTRLTVL.

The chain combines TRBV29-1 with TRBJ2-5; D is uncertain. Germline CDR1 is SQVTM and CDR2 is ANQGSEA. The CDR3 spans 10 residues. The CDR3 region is CSAIEAAQYF. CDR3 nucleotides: TGCAGTGCTATAGAGGCGGCCCAGTACTTC.

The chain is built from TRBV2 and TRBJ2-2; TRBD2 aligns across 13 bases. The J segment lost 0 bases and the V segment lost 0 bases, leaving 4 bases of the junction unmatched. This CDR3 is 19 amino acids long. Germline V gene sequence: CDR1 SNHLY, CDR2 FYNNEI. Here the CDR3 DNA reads TGTGCCAGCAGTGAAGCGATAGGACTAGCGGGAGCGAACACCGGGGAGCTGTTTTTT. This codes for CASSEAIGLAGANTGELFF.

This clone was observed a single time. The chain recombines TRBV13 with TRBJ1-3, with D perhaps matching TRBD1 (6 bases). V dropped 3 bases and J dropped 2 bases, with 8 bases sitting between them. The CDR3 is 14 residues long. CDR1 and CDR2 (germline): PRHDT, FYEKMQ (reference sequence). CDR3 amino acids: CASSLGGPGNTIYF. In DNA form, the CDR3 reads TGTGCCAGCAGCTTGGGGGGGCCTGGAAACACCATATATTTT.

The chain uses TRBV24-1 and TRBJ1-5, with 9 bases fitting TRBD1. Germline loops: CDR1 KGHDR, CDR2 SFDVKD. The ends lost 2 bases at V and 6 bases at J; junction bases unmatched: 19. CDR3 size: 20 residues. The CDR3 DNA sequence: TGTGCCACCAGTGATTCACAGGGGGCGATGGCTATCAAAGCTAGTCAGCCCCAGCATTTT. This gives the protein CATSDSQGAMAIKASQPQHF.

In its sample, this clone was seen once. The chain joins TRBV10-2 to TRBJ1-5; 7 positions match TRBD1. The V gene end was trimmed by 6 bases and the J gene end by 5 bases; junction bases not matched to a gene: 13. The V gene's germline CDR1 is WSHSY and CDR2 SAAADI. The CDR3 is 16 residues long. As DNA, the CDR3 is TGCGCCAGCAGGGAGAACTGGGACAGCTTAGATCAGCCCCAGCATTTT. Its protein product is CASRENWDSLDQPQHF.

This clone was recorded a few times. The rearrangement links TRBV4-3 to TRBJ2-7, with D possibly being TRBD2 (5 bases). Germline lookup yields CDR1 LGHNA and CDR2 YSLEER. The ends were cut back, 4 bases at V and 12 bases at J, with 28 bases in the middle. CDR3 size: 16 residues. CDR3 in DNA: TGCGCCAGCAGCCCAAATAATCGGGGTTACACCCCTCGTCTGTACTTC. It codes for CASSPNNRGYTPRLYF.

CDR3 nucleotide sequence: TGCAGCGTTGGTGAAAGGGGAAGAGGCGGCTACACCTTC. It codes for CSVGERGRGGYTF. The rearrangement joins TRBV29-1 to TRBJ1-2, with D perhaps TRBD1 (5 bases). V was clipped by 4 bases and J by 8 bases, with 17 bases between them. This CDR3 contains 13 residues. From germline, CDR1 is SQVTM and CDR2 ANQGSEA.

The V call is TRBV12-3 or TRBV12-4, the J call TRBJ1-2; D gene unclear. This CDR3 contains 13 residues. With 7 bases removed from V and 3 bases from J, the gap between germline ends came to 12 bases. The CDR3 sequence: CASTDPNHYGYTF. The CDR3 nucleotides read TGTGCCAGCACCGATCCTAACCACTATGGCTACACCTTC.